The clone carrying this T cell receptor beta chain came up many times. This entry belongs to a study of neurological immune-mediated disorders. In germline, CDR1 is GTSNPN, CDR2 SVGIG (reference sequence). Trimming took 0 bases from V and 4 from J, leaving 9 bases between them. The CDR3 is 14 residues long. Unsorted libraries were prepared from 2 million PBMCs held at -80 C. The authors produced cDNA by 5'RACE using 10-nucleotide random UMIs. TCRdb reanalysed the 5' RACE reads using MiXCR and keeps one entry per CDR3 protein. The sample has roughly 41,000 distinct CDR3 sequences, about 2% seen once. The chain couples TRBV30 to TRBJ1-4; D unresolved. The sequence was obtained from a woman aged 40 to 50 with multiple sclerosis. Sequencing was performed on PBMCs. CDR3 region: CAWSVLGSNEKLFF. The CDR3 DNA reads TGTGCCTGGAGTGTACTGGGGAGTAATGAAAAACTGTTTTTT. Full variable domain (outside the CDR3, taken from reference TRBV30 and TRBJ1-4): SQTIHQWPATLVQPVGSPLSLECTVEGTSNPNLYWYRQAAGRGLQLLFYSVGIGQISSEVPQNLSASRPQDRQFILSSKKLLLSDSGFYLCAWSVLGSNEKLFFGSGTQLSVL.